This T cell receptor (beta chain) originates from a study of T cells in Graves' hyperthyroidism and ophthalmopathy. To note about this clonotype: Antigen: not known.

What was amplified from RNA transcripts were TCR beta CDR3 regions. TCR CDR3 underwent first-round RT-PCR with the HTBI primer set. TCRdb re-called the multiplex PCR reads with MiXCR, one entry per CDR3 protein. The sample records about 300,000 distinct CDR3 sequences, about an eighth being singletons. Points from the study as a whole: Blood also contained most expanded thyroid clonotypes above 0.001.

It was uncontrolled infection, other autoimmune disease, pregnancy or lactation that excluded patients. The sample consisted of blood. This clonotype was sampled from a woman younger than 45 with Graves' hyperthyroidism that later progressed to Graves' ophthalmopathy.

Written as DNA, the CDR3 is TGTGCCAGCAGTTACTCGCGGGAGGACGTAGAAGAGACCCAGTACTTC. It yields the protein CASSYSREDVEETQYF. V gene TRBV6-2 or TRBV6-3 combines with J gene TRBJ2-5; 8 bases line up with TRBD2. CDR3 length equals 16 residues. Unmatched junction bases numbered 6, after V lost 0 bases and J lost 3 bases. CDR1 MNHEY and CDR2 SVGEGT come from the germline V gene.